The next 14 T cell receptor beta chains were all read from a single sample in a study of blood T cell repertoires in COVID-19. Profiling relied on immunoSEQ multiplex PCR, and the TCRdb table lists in-frame clones only, not all of them. The sample lists about 460,000 clones, roughly nine tenths occurring once. The source material was PBMCs or T cells enriched from blood (not recorded which). All receptors come from a woman aged 60-75 years who had recovered from COVID-19.

The chain employs TRBV19 and TRBJ1-4, with D tentatively TRBD1 (6 bases). This CDR3 contains 15 residues. V lost 3 bases, J lost 3 bases, and 11 bases lay in between. The germline CDR1 and CDR2 sequences are LNHDA and SQIVND (reference sequence). CDR3 coding DNA: TGTGCCAGTAGTATCCAGGGGTTATCTAATGAAAAACTGTTTTTT. Protein product: CASSIQGLSNEKLFF.

This chain uses TRBV11-3 with TRBJ2-2, with a weak D call TRBD1 (7 bases). The ends were cut back, 5 bases at V and 7 bases at J, with 20 bases in the middle. Germline lookup yields CDR1 SGHNT and CDR2 YENEEA. This CDR3 spans 16 amino acids. For the CDR3, the DNA is TGTGCCAGCAGCCCCTCGGAGGGGGCTCGTGGCGGGGAGCTGTTTTTT. Translating it yields CASSPSEGARGGELFF.

This chain connects TRBV2 to TRBJ1-4; D remains ambiguous. The V end was cut by 4 bases, the J end by 3 bases, with 6 bases between. CDR1 is SNHLY and CDR2 is FYNNEI in the germline V gene. This CDR3 is built from 13 residues. CDR3 nucleotides: TGTGCCAGCAGTGGCAGTTCTAATGAAAAACTGTTTTTT. Translation gives CASSGSSNEKLFF.

V and J are TRBV10-1 and TRBJ1-1; weak D call: TRBD1 (5 bases). Germline loops: CDR1 WNHNN, CDR2 SYGVQD (reference sequence). The V end lost 3 bases, the J end lost 5 bases, and 16 bases lay between the germline ends. This CDR3 comprises 15 residues. The CDR3 sequence: CASSDSSAGLTEAFF. The CDR3 DNA follows: TGCGCCAGCAGTGATTCCTCGGCGGGGCTAACTGAAGCTTTCTTT.

CDR3 region: CASSPGFGQAHNEQFF. The CDR3 nucleotides are TGTGCCAGCAGCCCAGGATTCGGACAGGCGCACAATGAGCAGTTCTTC. This chain joins TRBV6-2 or TRBV6-3 and TRBJ2-1; 7 positions match TRBD1. CDR3 length equals 16 residues. J gave up 5 bases and V 6 bases, and 13 bases lay outside the gene matches. Germline V gives CDR1 MNHEY, CDR2 SVGEGT.

This clone has only a few counts. The CDR3 DNA sequence: TGCAGCGTTGTGAGAGACACCGGGGAGCTGTTTTTT. Translation: CSVVRDTGELFF. This rearrangement joins TRBV29-1 to TRBJ2-2, with no clear D. V lost 4 bases to trimming and J lost 3 bases, with 6 bases between them. CDR1 and CDR2 from the germline V gene are SQVTM and ANQGSEA. This CDR3 region has 12 residues.

V is TRBV30 and J is TRBJ1-5; D perhaps matches TRBD1 (6 bases). V lost 0 bases and J 4 bases, leaving 16 bases between the germline ends. This CDR3 has 16 amino acids. Germline-derived CDR1 and CDR2 are GTSNPN and SVGIG (reference sequence). CDR3 in amino acids: CAWSVRGGVGNQPQHF. DNA for the CDR3: TGTGCCTGGAGTGTACGCGGGGGCGTGGGGAATCAGCCCCAGCATTTT.

The V and J genes are TRBV4-2 and TRBJ1-2; 7 bases are a match to TRBD1. Germline CDR1 is LGHNA and CDR2 is YNFKEQ. V gave up 3 bases and J gave up 7 bases; unmatched junction bases: 8. CDR3 size: 14 residues. DNA of the CDR3: TGTGCCAGCAGCCACCCTCGACAGGGCGGTGGCTACACCTTC. Its translation is CASSHPRQGGGYTF.

The rearrangement uses TRBV9 and TRBJ2-3, with D possibly being TRBD1 (6 bases). The CDR3 extends over 14 amino acids. CDR1 and CDR2 from the germline V gene are SGDLS and YYNGEE. V gave up 5 bases and J gave up 2 bases, with 12 bases separating them. The CDR3: CASRGGEPTDTQYF. CDR3 DNA: TGTGCCAGCAGAGGGGGAGAACCCACAGATACGCAGTATTTT.

Only one count was recorded for this clone. The CDR3 here is CASSLQANKYF. The CDR3 DNA reads TGTGCCAGCAGTTTACAGGCGAATAAGTACTTC. The genes are TRBV12-3 or TRBV12-4 and TRBJ2-5; D is unresolved. Trimming took off 2 bases at V and 12 bases at J, with 10 bases between the two ends. The length of the CDR3 is 11 residues.

The V call is TRBV24-1, the J call TRBJ1-5; D uncertain. V shed 7 bases and J shed 9 bases, with 15 bases lying between them. CDR1 is KGHDR and CDR2 is SFDVKD in the germline V gene. The CDR3 is 13 residues long. The CDR3 nucleotides read TGTGCCACCAGCAACAGCCTCATGGGGCCCCAGCATTTT. Amino acids: CATSNSLMGPQHF.

This clone was seen a single time. The rearrangement links TRBV12-5 to TRBJ2-2, with D possibly TRBD1 on 5 matching bases. Trimming removed 2 bases from V and 6 bases from J, with 7 bases in between. Germline assignment: CDR1 LGHNT and CDR2 FRNRAP. The CDR3 contains 13 residues. In DNA form, the CDR3 reads TGTGCTAGTGGTTTGCAAGGGGCCGGGGAGCTGTTTTTT. It specifies CASGLQGAGELFF.

V gene TRBV14 combines with J gene TRBJ2-7, with D tentatively TRBD1 (5 bases). CDR3 length: 16 amino acids. The V gene lost 4 bases and the J gene lost 3 bases, with 19 bases spanning the gap. From germline, CDR1 is SGHDN and CDR2 FVKESK. CDR3 residues: CASSLKGLAAYYEQYF. The CDR3 DNA sequence: TGTGCCAGCAGCCTAAAGGGGCTCGCGGCCTACTACGAGCAGTACTTC.

The chain uses TRBV7-8 and TRBJ2-3, with 8 bases fitting TRBD2. The V gene's germline CDR1 is SGHVS and CDR2 FQNEAQ. V shed 1 base and J 7 bases; nucleotides not matched to a gene: 7. This CDR3 contains 15 residues. CDR3 in amino acids: CASSLGLAGLNTQYF. CDR3 nucleotides: TGTGCCAGCAGCTTAGGGCTAGCGGGCCTCAATACGCAGTATTTT.